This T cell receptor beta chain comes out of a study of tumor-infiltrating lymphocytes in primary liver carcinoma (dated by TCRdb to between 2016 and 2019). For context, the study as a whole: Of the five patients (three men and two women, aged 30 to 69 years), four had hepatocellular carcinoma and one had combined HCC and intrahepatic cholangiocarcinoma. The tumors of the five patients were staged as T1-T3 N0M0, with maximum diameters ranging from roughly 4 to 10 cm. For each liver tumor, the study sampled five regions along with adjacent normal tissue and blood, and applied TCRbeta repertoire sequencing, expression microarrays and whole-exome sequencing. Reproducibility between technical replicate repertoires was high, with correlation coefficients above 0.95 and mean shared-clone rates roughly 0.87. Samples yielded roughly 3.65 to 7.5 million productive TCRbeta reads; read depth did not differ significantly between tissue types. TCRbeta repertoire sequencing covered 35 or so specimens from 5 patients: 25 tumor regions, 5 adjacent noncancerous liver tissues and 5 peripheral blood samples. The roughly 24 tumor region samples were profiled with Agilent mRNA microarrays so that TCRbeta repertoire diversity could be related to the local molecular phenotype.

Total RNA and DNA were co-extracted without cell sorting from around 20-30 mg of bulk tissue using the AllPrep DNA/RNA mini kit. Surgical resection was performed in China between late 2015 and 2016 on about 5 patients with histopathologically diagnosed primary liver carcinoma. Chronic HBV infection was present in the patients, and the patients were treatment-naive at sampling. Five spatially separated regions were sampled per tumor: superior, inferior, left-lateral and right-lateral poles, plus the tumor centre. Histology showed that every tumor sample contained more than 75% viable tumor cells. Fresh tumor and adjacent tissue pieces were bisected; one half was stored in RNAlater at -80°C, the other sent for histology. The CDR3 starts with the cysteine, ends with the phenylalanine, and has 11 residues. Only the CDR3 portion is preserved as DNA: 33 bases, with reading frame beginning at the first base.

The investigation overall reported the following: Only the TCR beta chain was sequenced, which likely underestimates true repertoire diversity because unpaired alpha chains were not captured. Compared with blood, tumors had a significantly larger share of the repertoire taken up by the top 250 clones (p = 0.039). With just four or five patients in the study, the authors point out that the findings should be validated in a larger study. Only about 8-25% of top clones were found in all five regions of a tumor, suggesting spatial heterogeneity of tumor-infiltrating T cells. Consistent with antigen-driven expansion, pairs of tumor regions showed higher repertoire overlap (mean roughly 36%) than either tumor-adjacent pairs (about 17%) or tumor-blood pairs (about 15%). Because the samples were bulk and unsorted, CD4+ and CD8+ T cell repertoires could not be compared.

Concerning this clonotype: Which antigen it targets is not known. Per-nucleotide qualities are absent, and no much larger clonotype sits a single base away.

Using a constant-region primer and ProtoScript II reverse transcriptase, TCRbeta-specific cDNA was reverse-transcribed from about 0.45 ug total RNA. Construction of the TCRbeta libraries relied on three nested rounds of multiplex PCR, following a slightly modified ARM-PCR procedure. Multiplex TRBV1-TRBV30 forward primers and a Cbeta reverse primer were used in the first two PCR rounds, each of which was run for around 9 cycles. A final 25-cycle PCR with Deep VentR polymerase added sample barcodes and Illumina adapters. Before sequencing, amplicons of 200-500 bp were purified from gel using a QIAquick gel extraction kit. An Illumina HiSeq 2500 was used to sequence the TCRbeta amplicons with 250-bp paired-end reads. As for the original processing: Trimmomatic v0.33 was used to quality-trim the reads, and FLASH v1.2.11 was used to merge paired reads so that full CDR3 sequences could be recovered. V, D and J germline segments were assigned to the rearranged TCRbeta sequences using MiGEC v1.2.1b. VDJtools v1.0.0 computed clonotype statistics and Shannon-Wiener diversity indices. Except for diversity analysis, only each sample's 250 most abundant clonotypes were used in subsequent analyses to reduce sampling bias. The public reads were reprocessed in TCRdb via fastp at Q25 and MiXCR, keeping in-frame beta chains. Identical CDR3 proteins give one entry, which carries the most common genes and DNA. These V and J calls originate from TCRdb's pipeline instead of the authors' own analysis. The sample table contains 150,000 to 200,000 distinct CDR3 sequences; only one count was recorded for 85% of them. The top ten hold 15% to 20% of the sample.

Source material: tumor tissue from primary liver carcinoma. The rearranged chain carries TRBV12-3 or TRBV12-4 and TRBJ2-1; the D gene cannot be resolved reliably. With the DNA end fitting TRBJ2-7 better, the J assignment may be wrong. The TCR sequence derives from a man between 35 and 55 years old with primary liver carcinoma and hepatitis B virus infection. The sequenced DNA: TGTGCCAGTACCCGGAGCAATGAGCAGTACTTC. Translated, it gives CASTRSNEQYF.